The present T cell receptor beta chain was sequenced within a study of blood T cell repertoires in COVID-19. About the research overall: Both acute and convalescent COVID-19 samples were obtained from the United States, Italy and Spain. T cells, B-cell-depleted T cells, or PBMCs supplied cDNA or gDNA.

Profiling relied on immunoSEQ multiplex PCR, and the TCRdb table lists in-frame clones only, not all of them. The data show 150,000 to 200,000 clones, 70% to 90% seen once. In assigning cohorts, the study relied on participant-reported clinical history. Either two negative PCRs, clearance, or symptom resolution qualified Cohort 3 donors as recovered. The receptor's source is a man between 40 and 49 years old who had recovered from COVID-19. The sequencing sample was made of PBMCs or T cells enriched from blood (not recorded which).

The CDR3 DNA is TGTGCCAGCAGTGAGCGGGGCCGAAATGAGCAGTTCTTC. This codes for CASSERGRNEQFF. The genes are TRBV6-1 and TRBJ2-1; perhaps TRBD2 as D (6 bases). From germline, CDR1 is MNHNS and CDR2 SASEGT. Between the trimmed V and J ends, which lost 3 bases and 7 bases, there was a span of 10 bases. The CDR3 totals 13 residues.